The rows below give T cell receptor beta chains drawn from one sample of a study of T cells in Graves' hyperthyroidism and ophthalmopathy. TCRdb reanalysed the multiplex PCR reads using MiXCR and keeps one entry per CDR3 protein. The sample shows 360,000 or so distinct CDR3 sequences, 15% to 20% of them seen only once. What was sequenced was blood. These receptors were obtained from a woman aged 40 to 49 with Graves' ophthalmopathy. Both conserved end residues are part of each CDR3. The D gene is left open where the match is weak. Some rows have no size entry. The others give once, few or many, or a class for an expanded clone.

V gene	clone size	J gene	D gene	CDR3 DNA	CDR3 protein
TRBV20-1	.	TRBJ2-7	TRBD1	TGCAGTGCGCCGGGACAGGGCCCTTTTGTGCAGTACTTC	CSAPGQGPFVQYF
TRBV6-2/TRBV6-3	.	TRBJ2-7	.	TGTGCCAGCATTGGGTTTGACCTAACCTACGAGCAGTACTTC	CASIGFDLTYEQYF
TRBV12-3/TRBV12-4	.	TRBJ1-1	.	TGTGCCAGCAGCCGTCGCCTTAGCGGGGCTAACACTGAAGCTTTCTTT	CASSRRLSGANTEAFF
TRBV28	many	TRBJ2-7	TRBD2	TGTGCCAGCAGCAAAACCATAGCGGGAGCCTACGAGCAGTACTTC	CASSKTIAGAYEQYF
TRBV7-2	many	TRBJ2-7	.	TGTGCCAGCAGCTTGAACTCCCTGCTATCCGAGCAGTACTTC	CASSLNSLLSEQYF
TRBV11-2	.	TRBJ2-6	.	TGTGCCAGCAGCTTCGAAATAAGCTCTGGGGCCAACGTCCTGACTTTC	CASSFEISSGANVLTF
TRBV2	many	TRBJ2-7	.	TGTGCCAGCGTCGGCAGATCCTCCTACGAGCAGTACTTC	CASVGRSSYEQYF
TRBV6-5	many	TRBJ2-7	.	TGTGCCAGCAGTTACTCGATGGCTTACGAGCAGTACTTC	CASSYSMAYEQYF
TRBV12-3/TRBV12-4	once	TRBJ1-3	.	TGTGCCAGCTTTAGTTATGGAAACACCATATATTTT	CASFSYGNTIYF
TRBV12-3/TRBV12-4	.	TRBJ2-7	.	TGTGCCAGCAGCCCCACTGCTCCCTACGAGCAGTACTTC	CASSPTAPYEQYF
TRBV28	.	TRBJ1-5	.	TGTGCCAGCAGTGAGGACATAGATCAGCCCCAGCATTTT	CASSEDIDQPQHF
TRBV27	.	TRBJ2-5	TRBD1	TGTGCCAGCAGTTCCATCGACAGGGTGGAGACCCAGTACTTC	CASSSIDRVETQYF
TRBV11-2	many	TRBJ2-7	.	TGCGCCAGCAGCTTAGATCGTCACAGCCCCTACGGGCAGTACTTC	CASSLDRHSPYGQYF
TRBV7-2	many	TRBJ2-5	.	TGTGCCAGCAGCCCGAGGGCAGAGACCCAGTACTTC	CASSPRAETQYF
TRBV12-3/TRBV12-4	many	TRBJ1-1	.	TGTGCCAGCAACAGGGAGATGAACACTGAAGCTTTCTTT	CASNREMNTEAFF
TRBV4-1	many	TRBJ1-1	.	TGCGCCAGCAGCCAAGTAGGGGGGGTTGGAGCTTTCTTT	CASSQVGGVGAFF
TRBV29-1	many	TRBJ1-1	.	TGCAGCGTTGAAGCGGGGCACACTGAAGCTTTCTTT	CSVEAGHTEAFF
TRBV12-3/TRBV12-4	.	TRBJ2-2	.	TGTGCCGGCGGACTGGGGAACACCGGGGAGCTGTTCTTT	CAGGLGNTGELFF
TRBV5-1	many	TRBJ2-2	.	TGCGCCAGCAGCTTCTCATCTAGCCCGAACACCGGGGAGCTGTTTTTT	CASSFSSSPNTGELFF
TRBV6-2/TRBV6-3	many	TRBJ2-7	.	TGTGCCAGCAGCCCTGCGGGCATCTCCTACGAGCAGTACTTC	CASSPAGISYEQYF
TRBV12-3/TRBV12-4	many	TRBJ1-1	.	TGTGCCAGCAGTTTGTGGGGGAACACTGAAGCTTTCTTT	CASSLWGNTEAFF
TRBV20-1	many	TRBJ2-7	.	TGCAGTGCTAGTGTTGGGCAGCCCTACGAGCAGTACTTC	CSASVGQPYEQYF
TRBV20-1	many	TRBJ1-1	.	TGCAGTGCTAGAGATTTTAGGGATCTGGACACTGAAGCTTTCTTT	CSARDFRDLDTEAFF
TRBV6-1	.	TRBJ1-5	TRBD1	TGTGCCAGCAGTGAAGCGGAGGGGGCCAGACAGCCCCAGCATTTT	CASSEAEGARQPQHF